The clone carrying this T cell receptor beta chain has just one count. The sample comes from a study of blood T cell repertoires in COVID-19. V dropped 2 bases and J dropped 3 bases, with 11 bases sitting between them. Germline values: CDR1 SEHNR, CDR2 FQNEAQ (reference sequence). The CDR3 consists of 14 residues. Some clones are missing from TCRdb's copy, which holds only in-frame ones; the method was immunoSEQ multiplex PCR. Altogether roughly 200,000 clones are present, more than 75% being singletons, with the ten largest covering more than 5.5%. The sample was peripheral blood. The chain couples TRBV7-9 to TRBJ2-7, with D possibly TRBD2 on 5 matching bases. This TCR was sampled from a man older than 75 with acute or convalescent COVID-19. As DNA, the CDR3 is TGTGCCAGCAGCTTATCGGGGAGAGGCTACGAGCAGTACTTC. Its protein is CASSLSGRGYEQYF. Full variable domain (outside the CDR3, taken from reference TRBV7-9 and TRBJ2-7): DTGVSQNPRHKITKRGQNVTFRCDPISEHNRLYWYRQTLGQGPEFLTYFQNEAQLEKSRLLSDRFSAERPKGSFSTLEIQRTEQGDSAMYLCASSLSGRGYEQYFGPGTRLTVT.